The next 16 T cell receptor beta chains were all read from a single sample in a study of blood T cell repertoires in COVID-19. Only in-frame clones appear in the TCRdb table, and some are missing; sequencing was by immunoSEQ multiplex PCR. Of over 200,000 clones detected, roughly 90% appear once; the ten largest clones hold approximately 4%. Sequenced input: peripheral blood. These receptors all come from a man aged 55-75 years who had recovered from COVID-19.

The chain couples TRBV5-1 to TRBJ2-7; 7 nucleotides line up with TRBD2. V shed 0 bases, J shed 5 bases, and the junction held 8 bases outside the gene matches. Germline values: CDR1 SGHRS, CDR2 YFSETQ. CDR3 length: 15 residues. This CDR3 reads CASSLVSASGHEQYF. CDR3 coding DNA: TGCGCCAGCAGCTTGGTTTCTGCTAGCGGCCACGAGCAGTACTTC.

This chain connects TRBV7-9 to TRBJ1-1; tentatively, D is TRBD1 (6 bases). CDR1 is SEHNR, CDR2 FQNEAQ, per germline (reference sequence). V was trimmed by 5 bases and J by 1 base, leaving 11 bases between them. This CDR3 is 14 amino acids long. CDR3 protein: CASSRGHSNTEAFF. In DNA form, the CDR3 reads TGTGCCAGCAGCCGGGGACATTCGAACACTGAAGCTTTCTTT.

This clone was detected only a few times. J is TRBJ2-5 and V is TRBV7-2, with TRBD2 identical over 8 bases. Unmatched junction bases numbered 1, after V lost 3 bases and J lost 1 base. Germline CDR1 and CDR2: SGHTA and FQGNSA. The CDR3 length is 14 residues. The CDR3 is CASSFSGAQETQYF. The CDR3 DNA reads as TGTGCCAGCAGCTTTAGCGGGGCCCAAGAGACCCAGTACTTC.

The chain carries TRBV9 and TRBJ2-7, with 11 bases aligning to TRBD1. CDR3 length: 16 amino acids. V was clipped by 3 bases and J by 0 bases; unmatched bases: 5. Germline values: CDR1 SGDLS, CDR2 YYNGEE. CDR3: CASSAEGQGVSYEQYF. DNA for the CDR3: TGTGCCAGCAGCGCCGAGGGACAGGGGGTCTCCTACGAGCAGTACTTC.

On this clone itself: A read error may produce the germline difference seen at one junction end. The DNA for the CDR3 is TGTGCCACCAGTTACTCGATCGGGGGGGGGACCTACGAGCAGTACTTC. Translated, it gives CATSYSIGGGTYEQYF. The gene calls are TRBV6-5 and TRBJ2-7; 8 bases map to TRBD2. The germline V gene encodes CDR1 MNHEY and CDR2 SVGAGI. This CDR3 contains 16 residues.

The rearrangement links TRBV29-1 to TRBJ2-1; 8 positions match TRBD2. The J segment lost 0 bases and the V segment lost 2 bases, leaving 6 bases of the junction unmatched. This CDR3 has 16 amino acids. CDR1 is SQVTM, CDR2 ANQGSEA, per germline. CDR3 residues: CSVEKAGTSSYNEQFF. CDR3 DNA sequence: TGCAGCGTTGAAAAGGCAGGGACTAGCTCCTACAATGAGCAGTTCTTC.

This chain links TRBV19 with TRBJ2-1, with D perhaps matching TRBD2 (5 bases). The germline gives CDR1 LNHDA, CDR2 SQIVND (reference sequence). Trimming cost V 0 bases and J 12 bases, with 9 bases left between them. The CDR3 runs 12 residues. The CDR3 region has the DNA TGTGCCAGTAGTATAGATCACCGGGGGCAGTTCTTC. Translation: CASSIDHRGQFF.

CDR3 DNA sequence: TGTGCCAGCAGCTTCGCCGGGGTCGGCTACACCTTC. Its protein is CASSFAGVGYTF. The chain employs TRBV13 and TRBJ1-2; D is unclear. Trimming removed 3 bases from V and 8 bases from J, with 10 bases in between. This CDR3 is built from 12 residues. CDR1 is PRHDT and CDR2 is FYEKMQ in the germline V gene (reference sequence). Supplemented by reference TRBV13 and TRBJ1-2, the full variable domain reads AAGVIQSPRHLIKEKRETATLKCYPIPRHDTVYWYQQGPGQDPQFLISFYEKMQSDKGSIPDRFSAQQFSDYHSELNMSSLELGDSALYFCASSFAGVGYTFGSGTRLTVV.

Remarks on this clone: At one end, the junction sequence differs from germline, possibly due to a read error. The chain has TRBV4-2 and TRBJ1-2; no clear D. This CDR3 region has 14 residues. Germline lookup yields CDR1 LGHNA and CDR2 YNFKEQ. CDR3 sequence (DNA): TGTGCCAGCAGCCCAATGACGGGTAACTCTGGCTACACCTTC. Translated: CASSPMTGNSGYTF.

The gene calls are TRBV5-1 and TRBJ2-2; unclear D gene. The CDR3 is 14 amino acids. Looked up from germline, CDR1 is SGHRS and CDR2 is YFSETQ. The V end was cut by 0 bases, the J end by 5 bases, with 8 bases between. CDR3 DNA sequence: TGCGCCAGCAGCTTGGCCAGCAGGACCGGGGAGCTGTTTTTT. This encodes CASSLASRTGELFF.

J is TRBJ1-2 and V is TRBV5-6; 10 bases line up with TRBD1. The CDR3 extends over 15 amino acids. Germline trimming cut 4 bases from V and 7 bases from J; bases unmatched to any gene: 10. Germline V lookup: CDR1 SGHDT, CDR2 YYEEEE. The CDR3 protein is CASSRPDRGLSGYTF. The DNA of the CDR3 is TGTGCCAGCAGCCGACCGGACAGGGGGTTGAGTGGCTACACCTTC.

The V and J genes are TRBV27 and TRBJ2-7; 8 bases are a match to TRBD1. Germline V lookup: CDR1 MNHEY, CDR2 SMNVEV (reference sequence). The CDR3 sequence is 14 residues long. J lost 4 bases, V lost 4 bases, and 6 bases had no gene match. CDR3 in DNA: TGTGCCAGCAGTTCCCAGGGGGCTGTATACGAGCAGTACTTC. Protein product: CASSSQGAVYEQYF.

CDR3 bases: TGTGCCAGCAGTGGTCCGGTTTCCTACGAGCAGTACTTC. It yields the protein CASSGPVSYEQYF. V usage is TRBV25-1 and J usage is TRBJ2-7; no definite D call. This CDR3 has 13 amino acids. Trimming removed 4 bases at V and 1 base at J, with 8 bases between. CDR1 is MGHDK and CDR2 is SYGVNS in the germline V gene.

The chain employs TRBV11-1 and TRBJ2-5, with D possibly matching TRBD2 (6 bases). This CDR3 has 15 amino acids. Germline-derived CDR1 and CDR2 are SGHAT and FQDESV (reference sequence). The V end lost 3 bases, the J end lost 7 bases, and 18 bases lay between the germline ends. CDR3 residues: CASSFSETRKVTQYF. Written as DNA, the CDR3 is TGTGCCAGCAGCTTTAGTGAGACTAGGAAGGTGACCCAGTACTTC.

In DNA form, the CDR3 reads TGTGCCAGCAGCTTAAGACAGGGCTACGAGCAGTACTTC. This translates into CASSLRQGYEQYF. The V and J genes are TRBV7-7 and TRBJ2-7; 7 positions agree with TRBD1. Germline V gene data show CDR1 as SSHAT and CDR2 as FNYEAQ (reference sequence). V trimming: 2 bases; J trimming: 3 bases; junction bases outside the gene matches: 1. There are 13 residues in the CDR3. The entire variable domain, with the rest obtained from reference TRBV7-7 and TRBJ2-7, is as follows: GAGVSQSPRYKVTKRGQDVTLRCDPISSHATLYWYQQALGQGPEFLTYFNYEAQPDKSGLPSDRFSAERPEGSISTLTIQRTEQRDSAMYRCASSLRQGYEQYFGPGTRLTVT.

The CDR3 DNA sequence: TGTGCCAGCAGTTCCCAGGGACACCCGGCCTACGAGCAGTACTTC. This gives the protein CASSSQGHPAYEQYF. J is TRBJ2-7 and V is TRBV27, with D possibly being TRBD1 (6 bases). The CDR3 has 15 amino acids. CDR1 MNHEY and CDR2 SMNVEV come from the germline V gene (reference sequence). V was clipped by 4 bases and J by 2 bases, with 15 bases between them.